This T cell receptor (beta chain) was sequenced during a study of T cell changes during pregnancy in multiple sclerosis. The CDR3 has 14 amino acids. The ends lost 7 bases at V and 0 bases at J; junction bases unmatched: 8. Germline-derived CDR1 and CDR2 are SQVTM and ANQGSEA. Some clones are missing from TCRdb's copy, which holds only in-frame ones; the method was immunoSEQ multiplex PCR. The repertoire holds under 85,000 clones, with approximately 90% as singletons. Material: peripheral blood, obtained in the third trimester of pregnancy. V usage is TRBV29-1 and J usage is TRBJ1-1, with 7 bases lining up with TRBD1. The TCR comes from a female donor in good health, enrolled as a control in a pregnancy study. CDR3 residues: CSASAGTVNTEAFF. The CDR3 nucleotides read TGCAGCGCGTCTGCCGGGACAGTGAACACTGAAGCTTTCTTT. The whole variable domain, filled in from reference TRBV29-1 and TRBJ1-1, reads SAVISQKPSRDICQRGTSLTIQCQVDSQVTMMFWYRQQPGQSLTLIATANQGSEATYESGFVIDKFPISRPNLTFSTLTVSNMSPEDSSIYLCSASAGTVNTEAFFGQGTRLTVV.